This TCR beta chain was captured by sequencing in a study of T-cell memory formation after mild COVID-19. Study findings and constraints: Contracting CD8+ clones were enriched in EMRA, CD4+ mainly in CM and EM. Still unconfirmed is whether the second-wave clones peaking on day 37 recognized SARS-CoV-2.

Each CDR3 protein is one row after TCRdb ran MiXCR on the 5' RACE reads. Of fewer than 350,000 distinct CDR3 sequences in the sample, over 11% were seen once. Details on this clonotype: Its specificity is unknown.

The sample consisted of PBMCs or a T cell subset sorted from them (not recorded which). The TCR comes from a man between 18 and 29 years old who had mild COVID-19 (a few samples of this study predate the infection). Cell type and time point are not known.

The CDR3 DNA reads TGTGCCAGCAGCTTCGAGTCAGGCCAAATGAACACTGAAGCTTTCTTT. Translation: CASSFESGQMNTEAFF. The rearrangement uses TRBV5-4 and TRBJ1-1, with D uncertain. The germline gives CDR1 SGHNT, CDR2 YYREEE (reference sequence). This CDR3 has 16 amino acids. V was clipped by 2 bases and J by 0 bases, with 14 bases between them. The complete variable domain, with remaining parts taken from reference TRBV5-4 and TRBJ1-1, reads ETGVTQSPTHLIKTRGQQVTLRCSSQSGHNTVSWYQQALGQGPQFIFQYYREEENGRGNFPPRFSGLQFPNYSSELNVNALELDDSALYLCASSFESGQMNTEAFFGQGTRLTVV.